The next 23 T cell receptor beta chains were all read from a single sample in a study of cytomegalovirus exposure and HLA in healthy donors. PCR used 60 Vbeta primers and 13 Jbeta primers. Only in-frame clones appear in the TCRdb table, and some are missing; sequencing was by immunoSEQ multiplex PCR. The sample includes just under 250,000 clones, roughly 87% of them seen just once. Input material: PBMCs. All receptors come from a middle-aged woman in good health and CMV-seropositive.

The V call is TRBV19, the J call TRBJ1-6; tentative D call: TRBD1 (6 bases). V dropped 3 bases and J dropped 6 bases, with 9 bases sitting between them. The germline V gene encodes CDR1 LNHDA and CDR2 SQIVND (reference sequence). The CDR3 is 14 residues long. CDR3 region: CASSIGTINSPLHF. CDR3 in DNA: TGTGCCAGTAGTATCGGGACAATTAATTCACCCCTCCACTTT.

The rearrangement links TRBV11-2 to TRBJ2-2; a possible D gene is TRBD1 (5 bases). Looked up from germline, CDR1 is SGHAT and CDR2 is FQNNGV. Trimming left V 6 bases short and J 2 bases short, with 16 bases between. CDR3 length: 16 residues. This CDR3 reads CASRVTGPSNTGELFF. In DNA, the CDR3 is TGTGCCAGCAGGGTTACAGGACCTAGTAACACCGGGGAGCTGTTTTTT.

This clone was found a few times. V gene TRBV7-9 combines with J gene TRBJ2-7; tentatively, D is TRBD1 (7 bases). This CDR3 has 17 amino acids. V shed 6 bases and J shed 1 base, with 22 bases lying between them. The V gene's germline CDR1 is SEHNR and CDR2 FQNEAQ (reference sequence). In DNA form, the CDR3 reads TGTGCCAGCAGTTACTACGGGCGGGGACAGCTTTCCTACGAGCAGTACTTC. Encoded protein: CASSYYGRGQLSYEQYF.

This sequence joins TRBV7-2 and TRBJ1-1; D is perhaps TRBD1 (6 bases). V lost 1 base and J 2 bases, leaving 11 bases between the germline ends. The germline V gene has CDR1 SGHTA and CDR2 FQGNSA. The CDR3 length is 15 residues. The CDR3 sequence: CASSLVARGNTEAFF. The CDR3 bases are TGTGCCAGCAGCTTAGTTGCCAGGGGAAACACTGAAGCTTTCTTT.

The V and J genes are TRBV9 and TRBJ1-1; 8 bases map to TRBD1. CDR3 length equals 15 residues. J lost 5 bases, V lost 0 bases, and 6 bases had no gene match. Germline assignment: CDR1 SGDLS and CDR2 YYNGEE. CDR3 in DNA: TGTGCCAGCAGCGTAGCTTTCAGGGGGCGGACTGAAGCTTTCTTT. Translated, it gives CASSVAFRGRTEAFF. Full variable domain (rest looked up from reference TRBV9 and TRBJ1-1): DSGVTQTPKHLITATGQRVTLRCSPRSGDLSVYWYQQSLDQGLQFLIQYYNGEERAKGNILERFSAQQFPDLHSELNLSSLELGDSALYFCASSVAFRGRTEAFFGQGTRLTVV.

The rearrangement links TRBV9 to TRBJ1-3; unclear D gene. The germline gives CDR1 SGDLS, CDR2 YYNGEE. V gave up 4 bases and J gave up 0 bases, with 17 bases separating them. This CDR3 is built from 17 residues. CDR3 nucleotides: TGTGCCAGCAGCCCTCAGAGTGCGGGGAGCTCTGGAAACACCATATATTTT. Translated: CASSPQSAGSSGNTIYF.

The chain carries TRBV2 and TRBJ2-3; 9 nucleotides agree with TRBD2. This CDR3 has 14 amino acids. CDR1 and CDR2 from the germline V gene are SNHLY and FYNNEI. J was trimmed by 7 bases and V by 8 bases; bases with no gene match: 10. The CDR3 region is CASGNSGSKNTQYF. Written as DNA, the CDR3 is TGTGCCAGCGGTAATAGCGGGAGTAAGAATACGCAGTATTTT.

The J gene is TRBJ2-1, the V gene TRBV5-1; tentatively, D is TRBD2 (6 bases). The CDR3 sequence is 15 residues long. In germline, CDR1 is SGHRS, CDR2 YFSETQ. Trimming took 5 bases from V and 4 from J, leaving 16 bases between them. CDR3 sequence (DNA): TGCGCCAGCAGTCCGGGGGTGTTACTTTACAATGAGCAGTTCTTC. Amino acid sequence: CASSPGVLLYNEQFF.

The chain joins TRBV25-1 to TRBJ1-2; TRBD1 is a possible D gene (5 bases). The CDR3 length is 12 residues. CDR1 is MGHDK, CDR2 SYGVNS, per germline. The V gene lost 5 bases and the J gene lost 2 bases, with 6 bases spanning the gap. The CDR3 DNA reads TGTGCCAGCAGTCGGGGGAACTATGGCTACACCTTC. Amino acid sequence: CASSRGNYGYTF.

This chain joins TRBV7-6 and TRBJ2-1; 9 nucleotides align to TRBD2. The CDR3 consists of 15 residues. Germline loops: CDR1 SGHVS, CDR2 FNYEAQ. The ends lost 4 bases at V and 0 bases at J; junction bases unmatched: 1. The CDR3 region has the DNA TGTGCCAGCAGCTCGACTAGCGGCTCCTACAATGAGCAGTTCTTC. It translates to CASSSTSGSYNEQFF.

The CDR3 reads CANRQGRAFF. In DNA form, the CDR3 reads TGCGCCAACAGACAGGGTCGAGCTTTCTTT. The chain couples TRBV23-1 to TRBJ1-1; 7 bases match TRBD1. TRBV23-1 is filed as an ORF, its function uncertain. This CDR3 region has 10 residues. Trimming removed 10 bases from V and 10 bases from J; junction bases left unmatched: 6.

The chain carries TRBV7-9 and TRBJ2-7; TRBD2 might be the D (5 bases). CDR3 length: 12 residues. From germline, CDR1 is SEHNR and CDR2 FQNEAQ (reference sequence). With 5 bases removed from V and 5 bases from J, the gap between germline ends came to 10 bases. The CDR3 reads CASSTDGNEQYF. The CDR3 DNA follows: TGTGCCAGCAGCACCGACGGGAACGAGCAGTACTTC.

This clone has only a few counts. J is TRBJ1-1 and V is TRBV28; the D is unclear. Between the trimmed V and J ends, which lost 8 bases and 1 base, there was a span of 11 bases. This CDR3 is built from 13 residues. The germline gives CDR1 MDHEN, CDR2 SYDVKM. The CDR3 reads CASVEGRNTEAFF. Here the CDR3 DNA reads TGTGCCAGCGTGGAAGGGAGGAACACTGAAGCTTTCTTT.

The chain uses TRBV5-1 and TRBJ1-6; D unclear. Germline V CDR1 and CDR2: SGHRS, YFSETQ. There are 14 residues in the CDR3. V lost 0 bases and J lost 7, with 8 bases in between. In nucleotides, the CDR3 is TGCGCCAGCAGCTTGGACAGTTCAAATTCACCCCTCCACTTT. Residues: CASSLDSSNSPLHF. Full variable domain (rest looked up from reference TRBV5-1 and TRBJ1-6): KAGVTQTPRYLIKTRGQQVTLSCSPISGHRSVSWYQQTPGQGLQFLFEYFSETQRNKGNFPGRFSGRQFSNSRSEMNVSTLELGDSALYLCASSLDSSNSPLHFGNGTRLTVT.

The CDR3 spells CASSLELAGIGNEQFF. CDR3 nucleotides: TGTGCCAGCAGCTTAGAACTAGCGGGGATCGGCAATGAGCAGTTCTTC. V and J are TRBV7-6 and TRBJ2-1, with TRBD2 matching 10 bases. Per germline, CDR1 SGHVS and CDR2 FNYEAQ. The CDR3 totals 16 residues. V lost 1 base to trimming and J lost 6 bases; unmatched junction nucleotides: 6. Complete variable domain (other parts from reference TRBV7-6 and TRBJ2-1): GAGVSQSPRYKVTKRGQDVALRCDPISGHVSLYWYRQALGQGPEFLTYFNYEAQQDKSGLPNDRFSAERPEGSISTLTIQRTEQRDSAMYRCASSLELAGIGNEQFFGPGTRLTVL.

This chain uses TRBV2 with TRBJ2-7; 9 bases align to TRBD1. From germline, CDR1 is SNHLY and CDR2 FYNNEI. Losses at the gene ends were 7 bases for V and 1 base for J; bases not matched to a gene: 8. The CDR3 totals 15 residues. The CDR3, as DNA: TGTGCCAGCAATAGTAGGGACAGGGCTTCCTACGAGCAGTACTTC. Amino acid sequence: CASNSRDRASYEQYF.

The rearrangement links TRBV25-1 to TRBJ1-5; TRBD1 matches 8 bases. Per the germline V gene, CDR1 is MGHDK and CDR2 is SYGVNS. This CDR3 is 14 amino acids long. Unmatched junction bases numbered 2, after V lost 4 bases and J lost 3 bases. CDR3 residues: CASSGQGPNQPQHF. CDR3 nucleotides: TGTGCCAGCAGTGGACAGGGGCCCAATCAGCCCCAGCATTTT.

This chain connects TRBV6-5 to TRBJ2-7; TRBD1 aligns across 7 bases. CDR1 is MNHEY and CDR2 is SVGAGI in the germline V gene. The CDR3 totals 14 residues. Trimming removed 2 bases from V and 5 bases from J; junction bases left unmatched: 6. CDR3 nucleotides: TGTGCCAGCAGTTACGAATTAGGGACAGACGAGCAGTACTTC. Amino acid sequence: CASSYELGTDEQYF.

The V and J genes are TRBV5-1 and TRBJ2-5; 8 positions match TRBD1. Trimming took 4 bases from V and 7 from J; bases not matched to a gene: 12. Germline V lookup: CDR1 SGHRS, CDR2 YFSETQ. CDR3 length equals 15 residues. Here the CDR3 reads CASSPATGGPGTQYF. As DNA, the CDR3 is TGCGCCAGCAGCCCGGCAACAGGGGGGCCGGGGACCCAGTACTTC.

This chain joins TRBV4-1 and TRBJ2-7, with no clear D. Trimming removed 2 bases from V and 4 bases from J, with 9 bases in between. The germline V gene has CDR1 MGHRA and CDR2 YSYEKL. The CDR3 loop spans 13 amino acids. CDR3 amino acids: CASSQTTFYEQYF. The CDR3 DNA reads as TGCGCCAGCAGCCAAACGACATTTTACGAGCAGTACTTC.

Only a few counts were recorded for this clone. The rearrangement uses TRBV5-6 and TRBJ1-2; possibly TRBD1 for D (6 bases). CDR3 size: 14 residues. The V end lost 0 bases, the J end lost 2 bases, and 8 bases lay between the germline ends. CDR1 is SGHDT and CDR2 is YYEEEE in the germline V gene. The CDR3 here is CASSLGGRNYGYTF. In nucleotides, the CDR3 is TGTGCCAGCAGCTTGGGGGGGCGGAACTATGGCTACACCTTC.

A few counts support this clone. The chain links TRBV20-1 to TRBJ1-3; D call uncertain. The CDR3 has 11 residues. V gave up 3 bases and J gave up 4 bases, with 4 bases separating them. Germline CDR1 reads DFQATT; CDR2 reads SNEGSKA (reference sequence). The CDR3 DNA sequence: TGCAGTGCTAGGACAGGAAACACCATATATTTT. This translates into CSARTGNTIYF.

V and J are TRBV19 and TRBJ2-7; 10 nucleotides agree with TRBD2. The trim removed 5 bases at V and 0 bases at J, leaving 7 bases unmatched. Germline V gene lookup returns CDR1 LNHDA and CDR2 SQIVND (reference sequence). CDR3 size: 16 residues. CDR3 DNA: TGTGCCAGTAGTTTGTCACTAGCGGGGAGCTCCTACGAGCAGTACTTC. As protein: CASSLSLAGSSYEQYF.